One sample yielded the 21 T cell receptor beta chains listed below, sequenced in a study of T cells in Graves' hyperthyroidism and ophthalmopathy. Regions amplified from RNA transcripts were the TCR beta CDR3 regions. With the HTBI primer set, the TCR CDR3 went through a first round of RT-PCR. TCRdb analysed the multiplex PCR reads with MiXCR anew, one entry per CDR3 protein. The sample holds around 690,000 distinct CDR3 sequences; about 18% are singletons and the top ten take about 16%. The material sequenced was blood. The receptors were sampled from a man between 50 and 59 years old with Graves' hyperthyroidism.

This clonotype was seen ten or more times. This chain joins TRBV2 and TRBJ1-1; D ambiguous. Between the trimmed V and J ends, which lost 7 bases and 0 bases, there was a span of 9 bases. The CDR3 loop spans 13 amino acids. In germline, CDR1 is SNHLY, CDR2 FYNNEI. CDR3 nucleotides: TGTGCCAGCATTCCCGACATGAACACTGAAGCTTTCTTT. Protein: CASIPDMNTEAFF.

This chain uses TRBV6-2 or TRBV6-3 with TRBJ2-1; 8 bases map to TRBD1. The germline gives CDR1 MNHEY, CDR2 SVGEGT. J lost 4 bases, V lost 6 bases, and 8 bases had no gene match. The CDR3 is made up of 15 amino acids. CDR3 amino acids: CASSHMDRVYNEQFF. CDR3 sequence (DNA): TGTGCCAGCAGCCACATGGACAGGGTATACAATGAGCAGTTCTTC.

The chain links TRBV18 to TRBJ2-3, with D perhaps given as TRBD1 or TRBD2 (6 bases each). Germline V CDR1 and CDR2: KGHSH, LQKENI. This CDR3 contains 17 residues. With 3 bases removed from V and 0 bases from J, the gap between germline ends came to 16 bases. The CDR3 bases are TGTGCCAGCTCACCTAACAGGGACTTGGGAAGCACAGATACGCAGTATTTT. As protein: CASSPNRDLGSTDTQYF.

The chain employs TRBV24-1 and TRBJ1-2; 10 bases fit TRBD1. CDR1 and CDR2 from the germline V gene are KGHDR and SFDVKD. V gave up 6 bases and J gave up 0 bases; unmatched junction bases: 3. The CDR3 covers 15 residues. The CDR3 region is CATSTGQGTNYGYTF. The CDR3 DNA is TGTGCCACCAGTACGGGACAGGGGACTAACTATGGCTACACCTTC.

V gene TRBV24-1 combines with J gene TRBJ2-5, with D perhaps matching TRBD2 (5 bases). The CDR3 totals 14 residues. From germline, CDR1 is KGHDR and CDR2 SFDVKD. Trimming shortened V by 1 base and J by 3 bases, and 8 bases separated the two germline ends. CDR3 sequence (DNA): TGTGCCACCAGTGATTTAGGGCGGGAAGAGACCCAGTACTTC. It is translated as CATSDLGREETQYF.

The CDR3 loop reads CAWRGLAGGPRRADEQFF. Written as DNA, the CDR3 is TGTGCCTGGAGAGGACTAGCGGGAGGGCCTCGCCGGGCCGATGAGCAGTTCTTC. The chain employs TRBV30 and TRBJ2-1, with 15 positions matching TRBD2. V was pared by 3 bases and J by 8 bases, with 14 bases of the junction left unmatched. CDR1 and CDR2 from the germline V gene are GTSNPN and SVGIG (reference sequence). The CDR3 is 18 amino acids.

The sample holds a few counts of this clonotype. The gene calls are TRBV5-1 and TRBJ1-2; D is undetermined. CDR3 length equals 15 residues. The germline V gene encodes CDR1 SGHRS and CDR2 YFSETQ. V lost 1 base, J lost 2 bases, and 12 bases lay in between. The CDR3 bases are TGCGCCAGCAGCTTGCGGCCGACTCTAAACTATGGCTACACCTTC. It yields the protein CASSLRPTLNYGYTF. The variable domain in full, with the rest retrieved from reference TRBV5-1 and TRBJ1-2, is KAGVTQTPRYLIKTRGQQVTLSCSPISGHRSVSWYQQTPGQGLQFLFEYFSETQRNKGNFPGRFSGRQFSNSRSEMNVSTLELGDSALYLCASSLRPTLNYGYTFGSGTRLTVV.

The sample holds many counts of this clonotype. The chain joins TRBV9 to TRBJ2-7; 10 bases are a match to TRBD2. Germline CDR1 SGDLS, CDR2 YYNGEE. The CDR3 length is 15 residues. J gave up 4 bases and V 5 bases, and 9 bases lay outside the gene matches. The CDR3 nucleotides are TGTGCCAGCAGTGTCGGGCTAGCGGGAGAGTACGAGCAGTACTTC. Residues: CASSVGLAGEYEQYF.

This clonotype occurred a few times. This rearrangement joins TRBV5-1 to TRBJ2-5, with D possibly matching TRBD1 (5 bases). The CDR3 is made up of 14 amino acids. The V and J ends lost 5 bases and 0 bases respectively, with 11 bases between them. The germline CDR1 and CDR2 sequences are SGHRS and YFSETQ. The CDR3 DNA sequence: TGCGCCAGCAGGGAGAGGACACACCAAGAGACCCAGTACTTC. Its protein is CASRERTHQETQYF.

This clonotype was detected ten times or more. J is TRBJ2-1 and V is TRBV27; tentative D call: TRBD2 (5 bases). Deletions cut 2 bases from V and 4 bases from J, with 6 bases between. CDR1 MNHEY and CDR2 SMNVEV come from the germline V gene (reference sequence). The CDR3 is 13 amino acids. DNA of the CDR3: TGTGCCAGCAGTTTAAGACTATACAATGAGCAGTTCTTC. Translation: CASSLRLYNEQFF.

This clonotype was detected many times. The V call is TRBV20-1, the J call TRBJ2-2, with 8 bases identical to TRBD1. Trimming cost V 6 bases and J 1 base; bases outside gene matches: 4. The CDR3 totals 14 residues. CDR1 DFQATT and CDR2 SNEGSKA come from the germline V gene (reference sequence). The CDR3 nucleotides are TGCAGTGCGATAGACAGGGGGAACACCGGGGAGCTGTTTTTT. It translates to CSAIDRGNTGELFF.

This clonotype has only a few counts. The V gene is TRBV6-1, the J gene TRBJ2-7, with D tentatively TRBD1 (5 bases). V was shortened by 5 bases and J by 9 bases, with 11 bases between the two germline ends. Germline-derived CDR1 and CDR2 are MNHNS and SASEGT. The CDR3 covers 11 residues. The CDR3 sequence is CASSTGQVQYF. Written as DNA, the CDR3 is TGTGCCAGCAGTACAGGCCAAGTGCAGTACTTC.

Regarding this clonotype: A much bigger clone sits one base away, suggesting this may be a read error. The rearrangement uses TRBV30 and TRBJ2-5; D not resolved. The germline CDR1 and CDR2 sequences are GTSNPN and SVGIG (reference sequence). Trimming took 0 bases from V and 6 from J, leaving 17 bases between them. The CDR3 length is 15 residues. The DNA of the CDR3 is TGTGCCTGGAGTGTAGGATGGGGTCGTAGGAAGACCCAGTACTTC. The encoded protein is CAWSVGWGRRKTQYF. Using reference TRBV30 and TRBJ2-5 for the parts outside the CDR3, the full variable domain is SQTIHQWPATLVQPVGSPLSLECTVEGTSNPNLYWYRQAAGRGLQLLFYSVGIGQISSEVPQNLSASRPQDRQFILSSKKLLLSDSGFYLCAWSVGWGRRKTQYFGPGTRLLVL.

This clonotype was recorded at least ten times. This chain uses TRBV30 with TRBJ2-7, with 10 bases aligning to TRBD1. V gave up 5 bases and J gave up 3 bases; unmatched junction bases: 10. The CDR3 has 15 amino acids. Germline CDR1 GTSNPN, CDR2 SVGIG (reference sequence). CDR3 sequence reads: CAWGTWDRGFYEQYF. CDR3 bases: TGTGCCTGGGGGACCTGGGACAGGGGATTCTACGAGCAGTACTTC.

The V and J genes are TRBV19 and TRBJ1-4; TRBD1 aligns across 8 bases. Germline lookup yields CDR1 LNHDA and CDR2 SQIVND (reference sequence). The CDR3 runs to 12 residues. Trimming at V came to 11 bases and at J to 6 bases, leaving 5 bases not matched to a gene. For the CDR3, the DNA is TGTGCCGCTCAGGGGGCCGATGAAAAACTGTTTTTT. Translated: CAAQGADEKLFF.

This rearrangement joins TRBV4-1 to TRBJ2-5, with D tentatively TRBD1 or TRBD2 (5 bases each). Trimming took off 0 bases at V and 10 bases at J, with 15 bases between the two ends. Germline V gene lookup returns CDR1 MGHRA and CDR2 YSYEKL. The CDR3 covers 14 residues. The CDR3 is CASSQDLGVSNQYF. The CDR3 DNA reads TGCGCCAGCAGCCAAGATCTGGGGGTTTCAAACCAGTACTTC.

This clonotype was seen only a few times. The chain links TRBV6-4 to TRBJ1-1; D is unclear. The CDR3 contains 14 residues. The germline gives CDR1 MRHNA, CDR2 SNTAGT. Trimming removed 3 bases from V and 0 bases from J, with 8 bases in between. The CDR3 bases are TGTGCCAGCAGTGAAGACAACATGAACACTGAAGCTTTCTTT. It is translated as CASSEDNMNTEAFF.

This clonotype was seen at least ten times. The genes are TRBV2 and TRBJ2-3; 9 nucleotides line up with TRBD2. The V gene end was trimmed by 7 bases and the J gene end by 2 bases; junction bases not matched to a gene: 7. The length of the CDR3 is 15 residues. CDR1 and CDR2 from the germline V gene are SNHLY and FYNNEI. CDR3 nucleotide sequence: TGTGCCAGCATGGAGGCGGGAGGGGTCACAGATACGCAGTATTTT. Its translation is CASMEAGGVTDTQYF.

This clonotype showed up just a few times. The chain employs TRBV13 and TRBJ2-5; D unclear. CDR3 size: 12 residues. The V gene's germline CDR1 is PRHDT and CDR2 FYEKMQ (reference sequence). V was cut by 0 bases and J by 9 bases, with 8 bases left in between. In nucleotides, the CDR3 is TGTGCCAGCAGCTTAGGCCTACCTCCCCAGTACTTC. Its translation is CASSLGLPPQYF.

At least ten counts were recorded for this clonotype. The chain is built from TRBV24-1 and TRBJ1-1; D remains ambiguous. Per germline, CDR1 KGHDR and CDR2 SFDVKD. V was shortened by 2 bases and J by 1 base, with 10 bases between the two germline ends. The CDR3 loop spans 15 amino acids. In DNA, the CDR3 is TGTGCCACCAGTGATTCCGGAGCCACGAACACTGAAGCTTTCTTT. Protein sequence: CATSDSGATNTEAFF.

This clonotype was detected only once. No conserved phenylalanine or tryptophan ends this CDR3, so it is likely a read error. The V gene is TRBV20-1, the J gene TRBJ2-3; 7 bases fit TRBD2. The germline V gene encodes CDR1 DFQATT and CDR2 SNEGSKA (reference sequence). Trimming cost V 0 bases and J 2 bases; bases outside gene matches: 8. This CDR3 is built from 16 residues. CDR3 DNA sequence: TGCAGTGCTAGAGACGGCGGGAGATGGGACACAGATACGCAGTATTCT. It specifies CSARDGGRWDTDTQYS.